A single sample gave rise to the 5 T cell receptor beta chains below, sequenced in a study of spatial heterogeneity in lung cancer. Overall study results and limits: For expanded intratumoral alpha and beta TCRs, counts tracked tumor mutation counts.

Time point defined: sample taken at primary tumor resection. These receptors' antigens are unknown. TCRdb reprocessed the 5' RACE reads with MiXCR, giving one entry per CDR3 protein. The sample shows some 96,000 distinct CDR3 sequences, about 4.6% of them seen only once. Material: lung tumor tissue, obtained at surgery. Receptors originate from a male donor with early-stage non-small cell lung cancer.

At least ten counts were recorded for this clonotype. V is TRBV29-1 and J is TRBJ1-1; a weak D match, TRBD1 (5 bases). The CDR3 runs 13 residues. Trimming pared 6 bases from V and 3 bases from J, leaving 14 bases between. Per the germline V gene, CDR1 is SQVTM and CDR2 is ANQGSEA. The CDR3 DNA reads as TGCAGCGTCGTGGCCAGGGTGTACACTGAAGCTTTCTTT. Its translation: CSVVARVYTEAFF. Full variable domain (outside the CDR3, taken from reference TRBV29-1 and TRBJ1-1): SAVISQKPSRDICQRGTSLTIQCQVDSQVTMMFWYRQQPGQSLTLIATANQGSEATYESGFVIDKFPISRPNLTFSTLTVSNMSPEDSSIYLCSVVARVYTEAFFGQGTRLTVV.

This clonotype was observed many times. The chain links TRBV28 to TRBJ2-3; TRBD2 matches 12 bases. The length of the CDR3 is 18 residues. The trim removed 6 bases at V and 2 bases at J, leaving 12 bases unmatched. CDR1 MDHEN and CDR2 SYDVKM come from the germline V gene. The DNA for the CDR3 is TGTGCCAGCAGCGGACTAGCGGGAAACTTTAAACCCACAGATACGCAGTATTTT. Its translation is CASSGLAGNFKPTDTQYF.

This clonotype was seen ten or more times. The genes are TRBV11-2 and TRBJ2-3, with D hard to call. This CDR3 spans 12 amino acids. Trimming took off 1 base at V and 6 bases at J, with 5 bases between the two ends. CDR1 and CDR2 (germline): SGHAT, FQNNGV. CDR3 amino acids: CASSLAWDTQYF. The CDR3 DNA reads TGTGCCAGCAGCTTAGCTTGGGATACGCAGTATTTT.

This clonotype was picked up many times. The CDR3 loop reads CASSVGLATDTQYF. The CDR3 DNA reads TGTGCCAGCAGCGTGGGACTTGCGACAGATACGCAGTATTTT. This chain uses TRBV5-5 with TRBJ2-3; possibly TRBD2 for D (6 bases). Trimming pared 4 bases from V and 3 bases from J, leaving 12 bases between. Germline-derived CDR1 and CDR2 are SGHKS and YYEKEE (reference sequence). This CDR3 is 14 amino acids long.

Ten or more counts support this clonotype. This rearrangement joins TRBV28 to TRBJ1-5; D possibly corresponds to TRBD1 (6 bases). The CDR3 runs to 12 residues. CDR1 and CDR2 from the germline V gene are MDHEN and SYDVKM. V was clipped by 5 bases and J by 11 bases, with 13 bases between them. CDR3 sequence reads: CASSRGVSAQHF. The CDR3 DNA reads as TGTGCCAGCAGTAGGGGGGTTTCGGCCCAGCATTTT.